This T cell receptor beta chain stems from a study of cytomegalovirus exposure and HLA in healthy donors. Study-wide results and caveats: Investigators reported under 200 TCR beta chains as tied to cytomegalovirus. V- and J-gene trimming of TCR beta was linked (in a later analysis) to a missense DCLRE1C variant. There were reportedly fewer N-insertions in an Asian-associated ancestry cluster than the approximately 600-donor mean, in a later analysis.

Both 60 Vbeta primers and 13 Jbeta primers went into the PCR. In the original processing: Counted up in a later analysis, unique TCR beta chains came to about 80 million, with around 10 million shared. Profiling relied on immunoSEQ multiplex PCR, and the TCRdb table lists in-frame clones only, not all of them. The V and J calls and clone size are taken from that table; D and trimming were inferred from the DNA. The sample has 150,000 to 200,000 clones, around 77% seen once; the top ten hold roughly 2.1%. The CDR3 has 12 amino acids. Concerning this clone itself: Its cognate antigen is unknown.

The source is a woman aged 30 to 39 in good health and CMV-seropositive. Sequenced material: PBMCs. The chain joins TRBV21-1 to TRBJ1-4; the table's D gene call, TRBD1, was not cross checked with the DNA. TRBV21-1 is recorded as a pseudogene. The CDR3 nucleotides are TGTGCCAGCAGCTCACAGGGGGAAAAACTGTTTTTT. This encodes CASSSQGEKLFF.